The T cell receptor (beta chain) under discussion was sequenced for a study of T cell repertoires in breast cancer. Study at large: Breast cancer patients gave tumors, lymph nodes and blood; healthy donors gave blood. Study-level results: Eight TRBV7 primers may have caused mispriming bias toward TRBV7 in shared TCRs. Tumor-involved sentinel nodes shared approximately 7.7% of TCRs with matched tumors, tumor-free nodes approximately 2%. Seven or more patient tumors shared over 15 TCR pairs rarely seen in control blood.

This clonotype was counted a few times. Its antigen is undetermined. Blocking oligonucleotides added to a second nested PCR suppressed unpaired genes. TCRdb reprocessed the emulsion pairing reads with MiXCR, giving one entry per CDR3 protein. This table holds around 43,000 distinct CDR3 sequences, about 48% found once. Trimming removed 4 bases at V and 7 bases at J, with 20 bases between. The CDR3 spans 15 residues. Paired alpha-beta TCRs of CD8+ T cells were analyzed by expanded emulsion RT-PCR. This chain connects TRBV12-3 or TRBV12-4 to TRBJ2-7; tentatively, D is TRBD2 (5 bases). The sample taken for sequencing was CD8+ T cells. The receptor comes from a pool of human donors with breast cancer or a healthy control (not recorded which). This chain's CDR3 is CASSSPSFIPGEQYF. The DNA of the CDR3 is TGTGCCAGCAGTTCCCCTAGCTTCATCCCGGGAGAGCAGTACTTC.